The source of this TCR beta chain is a study of CD8+CD57+ T cells in acquired aplastic anemia. Study background: The mean DNA yield obtained from sorted CD4+ and CD8+ cells came to about 3.2 ug. Healthy donors gave about 10.8 million reads on average for CD4+ cells. Study-wide points: Overlap between patients and controls comprised 25 to 30 CD8+ CDR3 sequences. Levels of CD8+ Simpson's diversity were not significantly distinct in patients versus controls.

Germline-derived CDR1 and CDR2 are DFQATT and SNEGSKA (reference sequence). The CDR3 length is 17 residues. V shed 2 bases and J 2 bases; nucleotides not matched to a gene: 10. CDR3 and TCR beta VDJ profiling relied on genomic DNA as the template. TCRdb re-called the reads with MiXCR, one entry per CDR3 protein. The data hold 400,000 to 500,000 distinct CDR3 sequences, with roughly 64% observed a single time. Regarding this clonotype: Its antigen is currently unknown.

The receptor was derived from a human donor in good health, serving as a control. V usage is TRBV20-1 and J usage is TRBJ1-4, with 8 bases identical to TRBD1. Sequencing used sorted CD4+, CD8+, or CD8+CD57+ T cells (not recorded which) from PBMCs. The chain's CDR3 is CSARSTTGALTNEKLFF. CDR3 nucleotides: TGCAGTGCTAGATCCACGACAGGGGCGCTTACTAATGAAAAACTGTTTTTT.